This T cell receptor beta chain was observed in a study of T cells after posttransplantation cyclophosphamide. Overall study results and limits: TRB clonality was highly associated with recipient CMV seropositivity and reactivation.

Sequencing used immunoSEQ multiplex PCR; TCRdb keeps in-frame clones, though not all of them. The table lists 25,000 to 30,000 clones, 70% to 90% of them singletons. With respect to this clone: Its target is unknown.

Sequencing used PBMCs. The sequence derives from a man aged 50 to 59.

CDR3 loop: CASSFVGGNYEQYF. The DNA for the CDR3 is TGTGCCAGCAGCTTTGTTGGCGGGAACTACGAGCAGTACTTC. V usage is TRBV11-2 and J usage is TRBJ2-7, with D possibly being TRBD2 (6 bases). Looked up from germline, CDR1 is SGHAT and CDR2 is FQNNGV. This CDR3 is 14 amino acids long. Trimming removed 3 bases at V and 3 bases at J, with 12 bases between.